The rows below give T cell receptor beta chains drawn from one sample of a study of CD8+CD57+ T cells in acquired aplastic anemia. TCRdb reprocessed the reads with MiXCR, giving one entry per CDR3 protein. The top ten hold over 25% of the sample, which has around 230,000 distinct CDR3 sequences, around 60% seen once. The sample taken for sequencing was sorted CD4+, CD8+, or CD8+CD57+ T cells (not recorded which) from PBMCs. The source of these receptors is a human donor in good health. The conserved cysteine and the conserved F or W are not part of the CDR3 here. Fields, in order: J gene, D gene, V gene, CDR3 protein. The D gene is left open where the match is weak.

TRBJ1-6	-	TRBV7-9	ASSLGPANSPLH
TRBJ1-2	-	TRBV3-1	ASSLEIGTNYGYT
TRBJ1-1	-	TRBV19	ASSRRVEGYEAF
TRBJ2-7	TRBD1	TRBV20-1	SVEGQGNYEQY
TRBJ2-2	-	TRBV2	ASLSPLENTGELF
TRBJ2-3	TRBD1	TRBV7-6	ASSLAGQGTDTQY
TRBJ2-5	-	TRBV24-1	ATSGLAAQETQY
TRBJ1-1	-	TRBV7-9	ASSSGLKTEAF
TRBJ2-7	-	TRBV29-1	SVAYTLHEQY
TRBJ2-7	-	TRBV20-1	SARDQEGVYEQY
TRBJ2-2	TRBD2	TRBV7-3	ASRPPREGTGELF
TRBJ1-1	-	TRBV10-1	ASTIDGLNTEAF
TRBJ2-1	-	TRBV10-3	AIGENEQF
TRBJ2-2	-	TRBV7-3	ASSLGAGLENTGELF
TRBJ2-5	-	TRBV14	ASSPPSDYQETQY
TRBJ2-5	-	TRBV5-8	ASSSDSAQETQY
TRBJ2-3	TRBD2	TRBV10-3	AIGGTSGGLADTQY
TRBJ2-1	TRBD2	TRBV5-1	ASSLSSGVTSYNEQL
TRBJ1-2	TRBD1	TRBV20-1	SALGTASNYGYT
TRBJ1-1	-	TRBV10-2	ASSGGGGYTEAF
TRBJ2-7	TRBD2	TRBV7-9	ASGRTGTSNEQY
TRBJ2-7	-	TRBV6-5	ASSYSKYRAYEQY
TRBJ2-7	-	TRBV7-2	ASSLEVFSDGDEQY
TRBJ2-1	TRBD1	TRBV24-1	ATRGQGNNEQF
TRBJ2-5	-	TRBV6-1	ASSEGGGTQETKY
TRBJ1-2	-	TRBV5-8	ASSFDRGDNGYT
TRBJ2-7	TRBD1	TRBV29-1	SVEDPGAQGAYEQY
TRBJ2-7	TRBD2	TRBV14	ASSHLLAGDYEQY
TRBJ1-1	TRBD1	TRBV19	ASSWDRGYGTEAF
TRBJ2-5	TRBD2	TRBV20-1	SATFLAGGRETRY
TRBJ1-1	TRBD1	TRBV27	ASSQTGTGGEAF
TRBJ1-3	-	TRBV15	ATSNIRSSGNTIY
TRBJ1-1	-	TRBV12-3/TRBV12-4	ASSLWGMAEAF
TRBJ2-3	-	TRBV24-1	ATSDLVGKDTQY
TRBJ2-7	TRBD1	TRBV29-1	SVEAGGYEQY
TRBJ1-1	TRBD1	TRBV5-4	ASSFDREDTEAF
TRBJ1-1	TRBD1	TRBV25-1	ASSATGGWTEAF
TRBJ2-3	TRBD1	TRBV24-1	ATNRDRGFRSTDTQY
TRBJ2-2	-	TRBV2	ASSETGNTGELF
TRBJ2-1	TRBD1	TRBV4-2	ASSQDRIQGNEQF
TRBJ1-5	TRBD1	TRBV20-1	SASRQGREVQPQH
TRBJ1-1	-	TRBV29-1	SVEDRDKFEAF
TRBJ2-7	-	TRBV20-1	SASSAGLGDEQY
TRBJ1-6	-	TRBV5-5	ASSLSVSAGSPLH
TRBJ2-1	TRBD1	TRBV7-9	ASSLTLTGRGQGNEQF
TRBJ2-1	TRBD2	TRBV5-1	ASATSGNYREQF
TRBJ2-7	-	TRBV7-3	ASSQGGRGHEQY
TRBJ2-6	TRBD2	TRBV6-1	ASSATLANGANVLT
TRBJ1-6	-	TRBV9	ASSVAKDFLNSPLH
TRBJ2-7	-	TRBV7-7	ASSLVRGNDEQY